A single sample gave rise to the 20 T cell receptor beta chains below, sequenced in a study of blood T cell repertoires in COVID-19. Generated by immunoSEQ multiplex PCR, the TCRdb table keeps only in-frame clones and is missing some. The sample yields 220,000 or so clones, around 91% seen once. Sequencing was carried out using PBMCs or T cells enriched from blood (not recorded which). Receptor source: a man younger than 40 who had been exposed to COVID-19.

CDR3 residues: CASSLPGAINEQYF. The DNA of the CDR3 is TGTGCCAGCAGCTTACCAGGGGCGATCAACGAGCAGTACTTC. This chain uses TRBV7-2 with TRBJ2-7, with D tentatively TRBD1 (6 bases). The CDR3 is 14 residues long. Germline-derived CDR1 and CDR2 are SGHTA and FQGNSA. V lost 2 bases and J lost 5, with 13 bases in between.

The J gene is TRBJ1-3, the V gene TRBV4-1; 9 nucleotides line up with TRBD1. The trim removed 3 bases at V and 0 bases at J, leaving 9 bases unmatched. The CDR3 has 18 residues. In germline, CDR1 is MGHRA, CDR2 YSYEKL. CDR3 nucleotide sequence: TGCGCCAGCAGCCATGAATACAGGGGGCGCCGCTCTGGAAACACCATATATTTT. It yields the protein CASSHEYRGRRSGNTIYF.

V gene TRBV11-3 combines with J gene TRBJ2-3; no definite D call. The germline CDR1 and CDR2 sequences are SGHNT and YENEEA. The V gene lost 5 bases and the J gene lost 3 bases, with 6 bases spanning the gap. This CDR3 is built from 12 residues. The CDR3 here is CASSRETDTQYF. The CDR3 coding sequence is TGTGCCAGCAGCCGCGAGACAGATACGCAGTATTTT.

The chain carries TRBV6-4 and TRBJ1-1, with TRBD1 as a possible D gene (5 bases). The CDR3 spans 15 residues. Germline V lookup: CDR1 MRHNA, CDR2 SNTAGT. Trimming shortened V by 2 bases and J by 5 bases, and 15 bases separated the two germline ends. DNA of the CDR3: TGTGCCAGCAGTGACACCCGGAGGGGAAATACTGAAGCTTTCTTT. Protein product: CASSDTRRGNTEAFF.

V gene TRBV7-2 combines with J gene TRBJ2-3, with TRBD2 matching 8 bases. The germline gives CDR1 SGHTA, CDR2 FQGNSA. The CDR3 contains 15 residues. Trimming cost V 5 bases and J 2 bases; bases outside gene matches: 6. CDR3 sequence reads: CASSLQRGHTDTQYF. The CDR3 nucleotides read TGTGCCAGCAGCCTTCAGCGGGGGCACACAGATACGCAGTATTTT. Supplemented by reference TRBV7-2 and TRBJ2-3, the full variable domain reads GAGVSQSPSNKVTEKGKDVELRCDPISGHTALYWYRQSLGQGLEFLIYFQGNSAPDKSGLPSDRFSAERTGGSVSTLTIQRTQQEDSAVYLCASSLQRGHTDTQYFGPGTRLTVL.

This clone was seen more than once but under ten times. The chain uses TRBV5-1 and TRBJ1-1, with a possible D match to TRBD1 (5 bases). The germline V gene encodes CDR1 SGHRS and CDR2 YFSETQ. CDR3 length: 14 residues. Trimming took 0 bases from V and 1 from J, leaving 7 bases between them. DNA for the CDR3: TGCGCCAGCAGCTTGGTAGGGGAGAACACTGAAGCTTTCTTT. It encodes CASSLVGENTEAFF.

The CDR3 coding sequence is TGCGCCAGCAGCTCGACTAGCGGGGGGACGAACACCGGGGAGCTGTTTTTT. Translated, it gives CASSSTSGGTNTGELFF. The chain is built from TRBV5-1 and TRBJ2-2; 13 positions match TRBD2. Germline assignment: CDR1 SGHRS and CDR2 YFSETQ. The V segment lost 3 bases and the J segment 0 bases; nucleotides outside the gene matches: 2. The length of the CDR3 is 17 residues. Using reference TRBV5-1 and TRBJ2-2 for the parts outside the CDR3, the full variable domain is KAGVTQTPRYLIKTRGQQVTLSCSPISGHRSVSWYQQTPGQGLQFLFEYFSETQRNKGNFPGRFSGRQFSNSRSEMNVSTLELGDSALYLCASSSTSGGTNTGELFFGEGSRLTVL.

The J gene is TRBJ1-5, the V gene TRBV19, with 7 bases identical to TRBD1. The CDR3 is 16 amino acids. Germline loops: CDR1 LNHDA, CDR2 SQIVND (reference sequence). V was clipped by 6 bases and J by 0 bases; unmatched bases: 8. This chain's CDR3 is CASRDRVGTSNQPQHF. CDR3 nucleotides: TGTGCCAGTAGAGACAGGGTGGGGACTAGCAATCAGCCCCAGCATTTT.

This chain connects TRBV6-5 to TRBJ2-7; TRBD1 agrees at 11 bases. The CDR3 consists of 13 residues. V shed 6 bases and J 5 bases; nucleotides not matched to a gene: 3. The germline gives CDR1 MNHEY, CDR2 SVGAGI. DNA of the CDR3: TGTGCCAGCAGGCCGGGACAGGGGGACGAGCAGTACTTC. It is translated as CASRPGQGDEQYF.

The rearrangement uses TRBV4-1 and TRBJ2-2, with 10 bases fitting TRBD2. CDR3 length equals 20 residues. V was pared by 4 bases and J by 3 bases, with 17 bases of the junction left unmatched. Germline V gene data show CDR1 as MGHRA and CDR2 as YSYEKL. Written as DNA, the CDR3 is TGCGCCAGCAGCCCGACGAGGCTAGCGGGGGTGGGAGTGTACACCGGGGAGCTGTTTTTT. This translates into CASSPTRLAGVGVYTGELFF.

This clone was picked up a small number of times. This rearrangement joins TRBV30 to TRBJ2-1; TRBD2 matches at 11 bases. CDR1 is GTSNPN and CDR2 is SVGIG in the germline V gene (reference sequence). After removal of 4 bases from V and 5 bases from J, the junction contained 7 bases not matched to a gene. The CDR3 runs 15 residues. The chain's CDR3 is CAWNPLAGGDNEQFF. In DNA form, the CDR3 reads TGTGCCTGGAACCCGCTAGCGGGGGGAGACAATGAGCAGTTCTTC. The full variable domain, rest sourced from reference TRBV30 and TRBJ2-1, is SQTIHQWPATLVQPVGSPLSLECTVEGTSNPNLYWYRQAAGRGLQLLFYSVGIGQISSEVPQNLSASRPQDRQFILSSKKLLLSDSGFYLCAWNPLAGGDNEQFFGPGTRLTVL.

The DNA for the CDR3 is TGTGCCAGCACCACGGGTAGCGGGGGCCCCAGGACCCAGTACTTC. This translates into CASTTGSGGPRTQYF. The V and J genes are TRBV25-1 and TRBJ2-5, with TRBD2 identical over 9 bases. The CDR3 is made up of 15 amino acids. The germline V gene has CDR1 MGHDK and CDR2 SYGVNS. V lost 7 bases to trimming and J lost 7 bases; unmatched junction nucleotides: 13.

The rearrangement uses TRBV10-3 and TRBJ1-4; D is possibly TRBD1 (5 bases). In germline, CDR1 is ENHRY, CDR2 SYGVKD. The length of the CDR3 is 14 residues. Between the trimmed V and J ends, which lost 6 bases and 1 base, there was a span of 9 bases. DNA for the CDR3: TGTGCCATCAGCCTTGACAGAACTAATGAAAAACTGTTTTTT. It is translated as CAISLDRTNEKLFF.

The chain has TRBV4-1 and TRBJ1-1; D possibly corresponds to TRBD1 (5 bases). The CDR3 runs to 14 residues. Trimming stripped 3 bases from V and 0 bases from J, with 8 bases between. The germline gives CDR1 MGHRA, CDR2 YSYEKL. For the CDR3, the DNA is TGCGCCAGCAGCCAGGGGCCGATGAACACTGAAGCTTTCTTT. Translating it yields CASSQGPMNTEAFF.

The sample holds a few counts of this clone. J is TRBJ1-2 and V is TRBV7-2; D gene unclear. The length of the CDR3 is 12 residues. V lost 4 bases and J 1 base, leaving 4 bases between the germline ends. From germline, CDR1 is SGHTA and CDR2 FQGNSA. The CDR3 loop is CASSYGNYGYTF. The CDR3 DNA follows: TGTGCCAGCAGCTACGGTAACTATGGCTACACCTTC. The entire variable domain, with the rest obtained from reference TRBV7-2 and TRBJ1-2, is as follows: GAGVSQSPSNKVTEKGKDVELRCDPISGHTALYWYRQSLGQGLEFLIYFQGNSAPDKSGLPSDRFSAERTGGSVSTLTIQRTQQEDSAVYLCASSYGNYGYTFGSGTRLTVV.

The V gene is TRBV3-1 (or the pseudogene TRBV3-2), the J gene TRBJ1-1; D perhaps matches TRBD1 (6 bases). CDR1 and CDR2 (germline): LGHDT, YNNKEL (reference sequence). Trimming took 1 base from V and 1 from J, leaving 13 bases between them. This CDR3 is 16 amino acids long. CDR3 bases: TGTGCCAGCAGCCAAGGATTGCAGGGACAGAACACTGAAGCTTTCTTT. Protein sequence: CASSQGLQGQNTEAFF.

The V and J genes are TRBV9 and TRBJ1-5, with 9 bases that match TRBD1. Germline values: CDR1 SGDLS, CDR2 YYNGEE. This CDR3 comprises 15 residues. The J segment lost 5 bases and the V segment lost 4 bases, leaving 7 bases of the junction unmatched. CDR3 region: CASSKGQGPYQPQHF. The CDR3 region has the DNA TGTGCCAGCAGCAAAGGACAGGGGCCCTATCAGCCCCAGCATTTT.

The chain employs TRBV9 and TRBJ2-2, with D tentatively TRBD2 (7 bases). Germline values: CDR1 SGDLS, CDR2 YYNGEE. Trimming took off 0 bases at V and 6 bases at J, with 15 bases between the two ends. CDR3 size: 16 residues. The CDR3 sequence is CASSVVGGGPAGELFF. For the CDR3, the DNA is TGTGCCAGCAGCGTAGTGGGCGGGGGCCCGGCCGGGGAGCTGTTTTTT.

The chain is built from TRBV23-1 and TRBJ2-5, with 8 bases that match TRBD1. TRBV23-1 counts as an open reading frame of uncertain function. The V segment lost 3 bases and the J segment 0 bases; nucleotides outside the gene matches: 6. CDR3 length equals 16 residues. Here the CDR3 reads CASSHRDRRNQETQYF. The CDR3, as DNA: TGCGCCAGCAGTCACCGGGACAGGCGAAACCAAGAGACCCAGTACTTC.

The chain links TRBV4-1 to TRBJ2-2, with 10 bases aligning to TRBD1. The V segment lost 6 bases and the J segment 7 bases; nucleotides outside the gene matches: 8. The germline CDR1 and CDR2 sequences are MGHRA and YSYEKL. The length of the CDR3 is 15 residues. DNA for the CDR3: TGCGCCAGCAGACCAGACAGGGGGCGCGGCGGGGAGCTGTTTTTT. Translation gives CASRPDRGRGGELFF.